This T cell receptor beta chain was obtained from a study of T cells after yellow fever vaccination. The overall study: Where fractions had low cell numbers, libraries were prepared from them with the SMART-Seq v4 Ultra Low Input RNA kit.

Whole-study findings and limits: Researchers cautioned that FACS-sorted repertoires could harbor abundant clonotypes contaminating from the bulk population. Most primary-vaccination clones reappeared after the booster (about 95% CD4, roughly 88% CD8).

The germline V gene has CDR1 MNHEY and CDR2 SVGAGI. V gave up 1 base and J gave up 4 bases; unmatched junction bases: 2. The CDR3 totals 14 residues. The study made its TCR cDNA through 5'RACE template switching. That step introduced a universal primer site along with UMIs. In TCRdb, the 5' RACE reads were re-called with MiXCR into one record per CDR3 protein. The sample shows 250,000 or so distinct CDR3 sequences, more than 6.5% of them seen only once. Concerning this clonotype: Its antigen is not identified.

The V gene is TRBV6-5, the J gene TRBJ2-7, with 9 bases aligning to TRBD2. Here the sequenced sample was CD4+ T cells sorted from PBMCs, taken on the day of the yellow fever booster vaccination. This TCR derives from a man younger than 40 who received the YFV17D yellow fever vaccine. The CDR3 is CASSYLAGAYEQYF. As DNA, the CDR3 is TGTGCCAGCAGTTACTTAGCGGGAGCATACGAGCAGTACTTC.